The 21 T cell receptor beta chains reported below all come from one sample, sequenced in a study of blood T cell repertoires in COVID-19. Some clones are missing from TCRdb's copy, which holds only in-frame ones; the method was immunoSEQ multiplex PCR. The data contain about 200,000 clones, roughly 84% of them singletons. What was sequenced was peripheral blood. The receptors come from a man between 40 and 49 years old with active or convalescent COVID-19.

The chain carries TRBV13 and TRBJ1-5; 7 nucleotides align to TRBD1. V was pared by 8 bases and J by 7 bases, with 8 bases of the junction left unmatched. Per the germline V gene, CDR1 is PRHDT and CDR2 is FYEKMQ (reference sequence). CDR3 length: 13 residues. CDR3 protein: CASGYRGEQPQHF. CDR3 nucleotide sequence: TGTGCCAGCGGGTACAGGGGAGAGCAGCCCCAGCATTTT. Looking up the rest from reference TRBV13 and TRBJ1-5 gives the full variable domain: AAGVIQSPRHLIKEKRETATLKCYPIPRHDTVYWYQQGPGQDPQFLISFYEKMQSDKGSIPDRFSAQQFSDYHSELNMSSLELGDSALYFCASGYRGEQPQHFGDGTRLSIL.

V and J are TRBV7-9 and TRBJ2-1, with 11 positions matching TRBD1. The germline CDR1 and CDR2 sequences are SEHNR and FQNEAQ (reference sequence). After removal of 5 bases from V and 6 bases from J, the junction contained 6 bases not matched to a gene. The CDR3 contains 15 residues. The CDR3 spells CASSPRTGGVNEQFF. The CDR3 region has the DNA TGTGCCAGCAGCCCACGGACAGGGGGCGTCAATGAGCAGTTCTTC.

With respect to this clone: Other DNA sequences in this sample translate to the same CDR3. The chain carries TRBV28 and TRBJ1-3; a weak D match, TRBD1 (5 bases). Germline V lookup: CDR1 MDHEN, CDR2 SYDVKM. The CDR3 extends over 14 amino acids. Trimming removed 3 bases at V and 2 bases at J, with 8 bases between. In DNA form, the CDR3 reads TGTGCCAGCAGTTTCCGGGGGGCTGGAAACACCATATATTTT. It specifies CASSFRGAGNTIYF.

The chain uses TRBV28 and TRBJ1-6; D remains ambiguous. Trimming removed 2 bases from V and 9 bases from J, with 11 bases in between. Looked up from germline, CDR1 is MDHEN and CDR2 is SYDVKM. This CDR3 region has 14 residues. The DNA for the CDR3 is TGTGCCAGCAGTTTAACCCCGCGGGGTTCACCCCTCCACTTT. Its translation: CASSLTPRGSPLHF.

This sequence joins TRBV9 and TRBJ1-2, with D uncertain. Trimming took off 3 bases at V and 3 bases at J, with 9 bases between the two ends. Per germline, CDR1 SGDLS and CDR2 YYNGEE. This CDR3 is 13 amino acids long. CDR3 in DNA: TGTGCCAGCAGCGAGGGAGGAGACTATGGCTACACCTTC. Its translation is CASSEGGDYGYTF. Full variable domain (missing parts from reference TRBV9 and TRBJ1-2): DSGVTQTPKHLITATGQRVTLRCSPRSGDLSVYWYQQSLDQGLQFLIQYYNGEERAKGNILERFSAQQFPDLHSELNLSSLELGDSALYFCASSEGGDYGYTFGSGTRLTVV.

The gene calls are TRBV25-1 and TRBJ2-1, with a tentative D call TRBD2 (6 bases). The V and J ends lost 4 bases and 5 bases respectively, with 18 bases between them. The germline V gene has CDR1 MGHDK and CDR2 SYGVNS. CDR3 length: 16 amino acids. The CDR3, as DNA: TGTGCCAGCAGTGGTGGGGGGTCGGTTCGGGACAATGAGCAGTTCTTC. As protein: CASSGGGSVRDNEQFF.

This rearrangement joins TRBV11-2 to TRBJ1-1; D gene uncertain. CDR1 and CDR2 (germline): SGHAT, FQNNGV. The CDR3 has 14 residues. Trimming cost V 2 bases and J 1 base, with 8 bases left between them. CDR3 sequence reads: CASSLSLANTEAFF. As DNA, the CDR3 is TGTGCCAGCAGCTTAAGTCTGGCGAACACTGAAGCTTTCTTT.

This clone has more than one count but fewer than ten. CDR3 sequence (DNA): TGCGCCAGCAGCCTAGACCCGGGACAGGTCTACGAGCAGTACTTC. This translates into CASSLDPGQVYEQYF. V and J are TRBV5-1 and TRBJ2-7, with 8 bases lining up with TRBD1. Germline V gives CDR1 SGHRS, CDR2 YFSETQ. V trimming: 4 bases; J trimming: 3 bases; junction bases outside the gene matches: 9. The CDR3 runs 15 residues.

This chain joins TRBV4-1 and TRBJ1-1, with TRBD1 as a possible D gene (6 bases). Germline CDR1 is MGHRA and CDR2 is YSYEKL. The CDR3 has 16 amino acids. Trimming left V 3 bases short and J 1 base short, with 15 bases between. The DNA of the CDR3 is TGCGCCAGCAGCCATTTCTATCGCAGGGGGAACACTGAAGCTTTCTTT. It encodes CASSHFYRRGNTEAFF.

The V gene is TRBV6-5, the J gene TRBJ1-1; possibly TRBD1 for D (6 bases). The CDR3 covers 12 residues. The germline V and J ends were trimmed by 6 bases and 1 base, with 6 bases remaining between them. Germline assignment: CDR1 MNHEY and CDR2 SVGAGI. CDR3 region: CASRQGNTEAFF. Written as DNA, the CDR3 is TGTGCCAGCAGACAGGGGAACACTGAAGCTTTCTTT.

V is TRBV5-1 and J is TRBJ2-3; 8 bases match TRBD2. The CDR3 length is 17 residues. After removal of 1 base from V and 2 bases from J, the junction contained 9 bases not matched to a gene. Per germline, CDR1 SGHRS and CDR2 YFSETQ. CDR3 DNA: TGCGCCAGCAGCTTGTCGTCGACTAGCGAGAACACAGATACGCAGTATTTT. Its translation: CASSLSSTSENTDTQYF.

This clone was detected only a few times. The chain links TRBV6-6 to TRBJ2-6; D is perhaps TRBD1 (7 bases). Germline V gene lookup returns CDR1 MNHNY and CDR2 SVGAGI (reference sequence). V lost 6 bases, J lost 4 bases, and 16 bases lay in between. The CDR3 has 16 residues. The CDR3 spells CASSSAGGTGANVLTF. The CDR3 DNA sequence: TGTGCCAGCAGCTCTGCAGGGGGGACCGGGGCCAACGTCCTGACTTTC.

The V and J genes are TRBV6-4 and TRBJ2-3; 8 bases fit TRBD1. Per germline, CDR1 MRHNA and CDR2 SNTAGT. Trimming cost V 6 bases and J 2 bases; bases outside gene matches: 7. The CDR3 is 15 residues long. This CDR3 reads CASSFQGADTDTQYF. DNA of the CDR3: TGTGCCAGCAGCTTCCAGGGGGCTGACACAGATACGCAGTATTTT.

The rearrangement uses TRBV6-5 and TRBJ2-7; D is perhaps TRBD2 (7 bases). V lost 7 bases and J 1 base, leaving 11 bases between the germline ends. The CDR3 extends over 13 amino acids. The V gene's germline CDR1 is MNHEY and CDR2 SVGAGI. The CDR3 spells CASKRGASYEQYF. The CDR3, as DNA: TGTGCCAGCAAACGGGGGGCTTCCTACGAGCAGTACTTC.

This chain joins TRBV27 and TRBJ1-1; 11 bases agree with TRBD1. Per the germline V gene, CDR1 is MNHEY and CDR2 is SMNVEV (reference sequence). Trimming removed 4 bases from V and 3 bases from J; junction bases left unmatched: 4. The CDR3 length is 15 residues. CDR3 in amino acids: CASSSWTGGYTEAFF. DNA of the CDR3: TGTGCCAGCAGTTCTTGGACAGGGGGCTACACTGAAGCTTTCTTT.

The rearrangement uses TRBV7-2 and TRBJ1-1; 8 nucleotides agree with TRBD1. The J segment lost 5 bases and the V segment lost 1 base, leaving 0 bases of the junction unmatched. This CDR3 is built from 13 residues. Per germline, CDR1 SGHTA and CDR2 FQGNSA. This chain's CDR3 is CASSLGQGTEAFF. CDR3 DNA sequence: TGTGCCAGCAGCTTAGGACAGGGGACTGAAGCTTTCTTT.

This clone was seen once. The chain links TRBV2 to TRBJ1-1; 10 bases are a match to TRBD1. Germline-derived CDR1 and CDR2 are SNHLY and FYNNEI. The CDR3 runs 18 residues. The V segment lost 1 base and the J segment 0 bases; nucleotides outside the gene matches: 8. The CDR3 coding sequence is TGTGCCAGCAGTGAAGGACAGGGGGCGATCTTGATGAACACTGAAGCTTTCTTT. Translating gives CASSEGQGAILMNTEAFF.

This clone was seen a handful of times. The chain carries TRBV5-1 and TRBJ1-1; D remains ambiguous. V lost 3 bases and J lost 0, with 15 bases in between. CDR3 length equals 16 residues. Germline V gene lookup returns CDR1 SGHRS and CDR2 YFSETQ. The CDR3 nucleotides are TGCGCCAGCAGCTCAATAGCGGATACCATGAACACTGAAGCTTTCTTT. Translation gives CASSSIADTMNTEAFF.

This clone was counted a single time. The DNA for the CDR3 is TGCGCCAGCAGCCAAGATCGGGACTGGGCGGGGGCCGAGCAGTACTTC. Protein: CASSQDRDWAGAEQYF. The chain has TRBV4-1 and TRBJ2-7, with TRBD2 as a possible D gene (7 bases). Trimming cost V 0 bases and J 6 bases, with 18 bases left between them. Germline CDR1 MGHRA, CDR2 YSYEKL. There are 16 residues in the CDR3.

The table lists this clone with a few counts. The CDR3 coding sequence is TGTGCCAGCAGCTCCTCTTATGGCTACACCTTC. Translated: CASSSSYGYTF. The V call is TRBV16, the J call TRBJ1-2; the D is unclear. V lost 5 bases and J 5 bases, leaving 6 bases between the germline ends. CDR3 length: 11 amino acids. CDR1 is KGHSY and CDR2 is FQNENV in the germline V gene.

CDR3 DNA sequence: TGTGCCAGCAGCGAAACAGACAGGGCCGATCTATTCAACTATGGCTACACCTTC. Protein sequence: CASSETDRADLFNYGYTF. V usage is TRBV9 and J usage is TRBJ1-2, with 7 nucleotides matching TRBD1. CDR1 and CDR2 (germline): SGDLS, YYNGEE. V was pared by 3 bases and J by 2 bases, with 16 bases of the junction left unmatched. This CDR3 is 18 amino acids long.